This T cell receptor beta chain is from a study of spatial heterogeneity in lung cancer. On the study more broadly: There was a strong correlation between the counts of TCR transcripts measured in tumor regions and a T cell transcriptional module score that was calculated from matched bulk RNA-seq.

TCRdb re-called the 5' RACE reads through MiXCR, storing one row per CDR3 protein. Of more than 15,000 distinct CDR3 sequences listed, 6.2% were seen once; the top ten hold 6.8%. A note on this clonotype: Its antigen is currently unknown. This beta chain turned up in a library designed for alpha chains; as an off-target read, its abundance says little.

Time point denoted: sample taken at primary tumor resection. V was clipped by 10 bases and J by 4 bases, with 5 bases between them. The germline V gene has CDR1 MNHEY and CDR2 SVGEGT. This CDR3 comprises 9 residues. Study observations and caveats: Mutation counts in tumors were tracked by counts of expanded intratumoral alpha and beta TCRs. The counts of expanded TCRs, ubiquitous and regional, tracked ubiquitous and regional nonsynonymous mutations, respectively.

The chain links TRBV6-2 or TRBV6-3 to TRBJ2-7; D remains unclear. Material: lung tumor tissue, obtained at surgery. The receptor was derived from a male donor with early-stage non-small cell lung cancer. This chain's CDR3 is CATPYEQYF. The DNA of the CDR3 is TGTGCCACCCCGTACGAGCAGTACTTC.